The 27 T cell receptor beta chains presented below share a single source sample, sequenced in a study of shared clonotypes between healthy human individuals. Some clones are missing from TCRdb's copy, which holds only in-frame ones; the method was immunoSEQ multiplex PCR. The sample carries 600,000 to 750,000 clones, over 60% recorded once. Sequenced material: memory CD4+ T cells sorted from blood. Regarding subset: CD45RA-negative fraction. The receptors shown here come from a woman younger than 45 in good health.

This clone was seen a handful of times. This sequence joins TRBV5-1 and TRBJ2-2; no firm D call. With 2 bases removed from V and 0 bases from J, the gap between germline ends came to 17 bases. Germline loops: CDR1 SGHRS, CDR2 YFSETQ. This CDR3 region has 18 residues. The CDR3 sequence: CASSLIFARHSNTGELFF. CDR3 sequence (DNA): TGCGCCAGCAGCTTAATCTTCGCGAGGCATTCGAACACCGGGGAGCTGTTTTTT.

The V and J genes are TRBV5-5 and TRBJ2-3; 11 bases agree with TRBD2. The CDR3 is 14 residues long. The trim removed 5 bases at V and 11 bases at J, leaving 10 bases unmatched. In germline, CDR1 is SGHKS, CDR2 YYEKEE (reference sequence). The CDR3 spells CASSLLAGGRGQYF. In nucleotides, the CDR3 is TGTGCCAGCAGTCTTCTAGCGGGAGGACGGGGGCAGTATTTT.

This chain connects TRBV9 to TRBJ1-2; tentatively, D is TRBD1 (6 bases). The CDR3 consists of 15 residues. The germline V gene has CDR1 SGDLS and CDR2 YYNGEE. The ends were cut back, 0 bases at V and 7 bases at J, with 16 bases in the middle. The CDR3 DNA reads as TGTGCCAGCAGCGTAGACGGACGGGGGGCTTCTGGCTACACCTTC. As protein: CASSVDGRGASGYTF.

The chain combines TRBV19 with TRBJ2-1; 12 bases map to TRBD2. Germline V gene lookup returns CDR1 LNHDA and CDR2 SQIVND (reference sequence). V lost 0 bases, J lost 0 bases, and 6 bases stayed unmatched. The CDR3 has 19 residues. CDR3 sequence reads: CASSIDFGLAGSSYNEQFF. DNA for the CDR3: TGTGCCAGTAGTATAGATTTTGGACTAGCGGGGAGCTCCTACAATGAGCAGTTCTTC.

CDR3 DNA sequence: TGCGCCAGCAGCCAAGGAGTCGGCATGGCGGGAGCAGAGACCCAGTACTTC. Its translation is CASSQGVGMAGAETQYF. This chain joins TRBV4-1 and TRBJ2-5; 7 positions match TRBD2. The length of the CDR3 is 17 residues. Germline CDR1 is MGHRA and CDR2 is YSYEKL. The J segment lost 4 bases and the V segment lost 1 base, leaving 12 bases of the junction unmatched.

This chain uses TRBV28 with TRBJ2-1; D perhaps matches TRBD2 (6 bases). There are 13 residues in the CDR3. With 10 bases removed from V and 10 bases from J, the gap between germline ends came to 20 bases. Germline loops: CDR1 MDHEN, CDR2 SYDVKM. The CDR3 region has the DNA TGTGCCACCCAGTTCGCCCGTGGGGGGGAGCAGTTCTTC. Translated: CATQFARGGEQFF. Together with reference TRBV28 and TRBJ2-1, the CDR3 gives the full variable domain: DVKVTQSSRYLVKRTGEKVFLECVQDMDHENMFWYRQDPGLGLRLIYFSYDVKMKEKGDIPEGYSVSREKKERFSLILESASTNQTSMYLCATQFARGGEQFFGPGTRLTVL.

This clone came up many times. The chain links TRBV10-2 to TRBJ1-1; D ambiguous. Trimming took 8 bases from V and 1 from J, leaving 11 bases between them. Germline CDR1 reads WSHSY; CDR2 reads SAAADI. The CDR3 spans 13 residues. The CDR3 DNA sequence: TGCGCCAGCGGGGAAGAAGCGAACACTGAAGCTTTCTTT. Its protein is CASGEEANTEAFF.

The chain employs TRBV29-1 and TRBJ2-5; 7 nucleotides line up with TRBD1. The CDR3 length is 14 residues. The V gene end was trimmed by 0 bases and the J gene end by 2 bases; junction bases not matched to a gene: 3. Per the germline V gene, CDR1 is SQVTM and CDR2 is ANQGSEA. The CDR3 DNA reads as TGCAGCGTTGAAGACTGGGACAGACAAGAGACCCAGTACTTC. This gives the protein CSVEDWDRQETQYF.

The chain employs TRBV27 and TRBJ1-4; unclear D gene. Looked up from germline, CDR1 is MNHEY and CDR2 is SMNVEV (reference sequence). CDR3 length equals 14 residues. Trimming pared 3 bases from V and 3 bases from J, leaving 8 bases between. The CDR3 nucleotides are TGTGCCAGCAGTTTCCGGGTCGCTAATGAAAAACTGTTTTTT. This codes for CASSFRVANEKLFF.

The rearrangement joins TRBV19 to TRBJ2-3, with D unresolved. CDR1 is LNHDA, CDR2 SQIVND, per germline (reference sequence). V was shortened by 10 bases and J by 0 bases, with 11 bases between the two germline ends. The CDR3 is 13 residues long. The DNA for the CDR3 is TGTGCCACCTCGACCTGGAGCACAGATACGCAGTATTTT. This codes for CATSTWSTDTQYF.

This clone appeared a few times. The chain couples TRBV4-1 to TRBJ1-2, with TRBD1 identical over 8 bases. The CDR3 has 15 amino acids. Trimming removed 4 bases from V and 5 bases from J; junction bases left unmatched: 9. The germline CDR1 and CDR2 sequences are MGHRA and YSYEKL. CDR3 bases: TGCGCCAGCAGCCTCGGACAGGGTGGCCATTATGGCTACACCTTC. Translation gives CASSLGQGGHYGYTF.

This clone was detected only once. CDR3 DNA sequence: TGCAGCGTTGAAGATGGTGGGAGGGGACAGAATTCTTACAATGAGCAGTTCTTC. Amino acid sequence: CSVEDGGRGQNSYNEQFF. The genes are TRBV29-1 and TRBJ2-1; D possibly uses TRBD1 or TRBD2 (7 bases each). CDR1 is SQVTM, CDR2 ANQGSEA, per germline. The CDR3 spans 18 residues. V was shortened by 0 bases and J by 4 bases, with 22 bases between the two germline ends.

The V and J genes are TRBV11-3 and TRBJ2-2; D possibly corresponds to TRBD1 (6 bases). The CDR3 extends over 16 amino acids. Per germline, CDR1 SGHNT and CDR2 YENEEA. Deletions cut 6 bases from V and 4 bases from J, with 18 bases between. DNA for the CDR3: TGTGCCAGCAGTCCCTCAACAGGGATTCGCACCGGGGAGCTGTTTTTT. Its translation is CASSPSTGIRTGELFF.

V is TRBV28 and J is TRBJ2-3, with TRBD2 matching over 9 bases. After removal of 5 bases from V and 6 bases from J, the junction contained 15 bases not matched to a gene. Germline V gene lookup returns CDR1 MDHEN and CDR2 SYDVKM. This CDR3 region has 17 residues. The CDR3 loop is CASSPFKGAGGKDTQYF. CDR3 nucleotides: TGTGCCAGCAGTCCGTTTAAGGGAGCGGGAGGAAAGGATACGCAGTATTTT.

The chain has TRBV4-2 and TRBJ2-2, with D unresolved. Germline loops: CDR1 LGHNA, CDR2 YNFKEQ. The CDR3 has 13 residues. Deletions cut 0 bases from V and 7 bases from J, with 6 bases between. The DNA for the CDR3 is TGTGCCAGCAGCCAAGAGGCTTTCGGGGAGCTGTTTTTT. This sequence encodes CASSQEAFGELFF.

This clone showed up just a few times. The chain employs TRBV4-1 and TRBJ2-7, with a weak D call TRBD2 (5 bases). Deletions cut 0 bases from V and 3 bases from J, with 12 bases between. The length of the CDR3 is 15 residues. In germline, CDR1 is MGHRA, CDR2 YSYEKL. The CDR3 region is CASSQDEGLIYEQYF. CDR3 coding DNA: TGCGCCAGCAGCCAAGACGAGGGTCTGATCTACGAGCAGTACTTC.

The genes are TRBV2 and TRBJ2-7, with 7 bases matching TRBD2. Germline V CDR1 and CDR2: SNHLY, FYNNEI. The length of the CDR3 is 15 residues. Losses at the gene ends were 6 bases for V and 4 bases for J; bases not matched to a gene: 12. The CDR3 DNA follows: TGTGCCAGCAGCCCTTCTAGCGGTATATTATACGAGCAGTACTTC. Translation: CASSPSSGILYEQYF.

The V gene is TRBV28, the J gene TRBJ1-2; D uncertain. The germline gives CDR1 MDHEN, CDR2 SYDVKM. The CDR3 spans 12 residues. With 5 bases removed from V and 4 bases from J, the gap between germline ends came to 8 bases. The CDR3 spells CASSPNVYGYTF. The CDR3 bases are TGTGCCAGCAGTCCTAACGTCTATGGCTACACCTTC.

V usage is TRBV7-2 and J usage is TRBJ2-7, with TRBD2 as a possible D gene (6 bases). This CDR3 is 16 amino acids long. The germline gives CDR1 SGHTA, CDR2 FQGNSA. Trimming shortened V by 1 base and J by 1 base, and 14 bases separated the two germline ends. CDR3 residues: CASSLEAGRTSYEQYF. CDR3 sequence (DNA): TGTGCCAGCAGCTTAGAGGCGGGACGAACTTCCTACGAGCAGTACTTC.

V is TRBV28 and J is TRBJ1-1, with D perhaps TRBD1 (6 bases). The germline gives CDR1 MDHEN, CDR2 SYDVKM. Trimming shortened V by 7 bases and J by 7 bases, and 16 bases separated the two germline ends. The CDR3 contains 13 residues. The CDR3 nucleotides read TGTGCCAGCATCGTTCTGGGGGCGGGTGAAGCTTTCTTT. Its translation is CASIVLGAGEAFF.

This chain joins TRBV6-1 and TRBJ2-4; D not resolved. Germline V lookup: CDR1 MNHNS, CDR2 SASEGT. The length of the CDR3 is 12 residues. V shed 10 bases and J shed 9 bases, with 16 bases lying between them. CDR3 in amino acids: CATASTSAIQYF. In DNA form, the CDR3 reads TGTGCCACCGCCTCAACTTCGGCCATTCAGTACTTC.

The V call is TRBV28, the J call TRBJ2-7, with D hard to call. Trimming took off 1 base at V and 3 bases at J, with 10 bases between the two ends. CDR1 is MDHEN and CDR2 is SYDVKM in the germline V gene. The CDR3 runs 14 residues. In DNA form, the CDR3 reads TGTGCCAGCAGTTTATCCCAGGAACACTACGAGCAGTACTTC. Translating it yields CASSLSQEHYEQYF.

Only one count was recorded for this clone. V gene TRBV4-2 combines with J gene TRBJ2-2, with 9 bases that match TRBD2. This CDR3 is built from 17 residues. Germline V gives CDR1 LGHNA, CDR2 YNFKEQ. J lost 8 bases, V lost 0 bases, and 10 bases had no gene match. CDR3 sequence: CASSQDIGSGSLGELFF. DNA for the CDR3: TGTGCCAGCAGCCAAGATATTGGTAGCGGGAGTTTGGGGGAGCTGTTTTTT.

The genes are TRBV7-9 and TRBJ1-4; D is unresolved. Per the germline V gene, CDR1 is SEHNR and CDR2 is FQNEAQ (reference sequence). V lost 1 base, J lost 8 bases, and 11 bases lay in between. The CDR3 covers 14 residues. The CDR3 protein is CASSLVGRGEKLFF. Written as DNA, the CDR3 is TGTGCCAGCAGCTTAGTCGGGCGGGGAGAAAAACTGTTTTTT.

The genes are TRBV15 and TRBJ2-7, with D unresolved. Germline assignment: CDR1 LNHNV and CDR2 YYDKDF (reference sequence). The CDR3 consists of 13 residues. V was cut by 0 bases and J by 2 bases, with 5 bases left in between. The CDR3 bases are TGTGCCACCAGCAGAGATGGACCCTACGAGCAGTACTTC. Translated, it gives CATSRDGPYEQYF.

V gene TRBV28 combines with J gene TRBJ1-2; TRBD1 is a possible D gene (6 bases). This CDR3 comprises 15 residues. Trimming stripped 3 bases from V and 0 bases from J, with 11 bases between. Germline V gives CDR1 MDHEN, CDR2 SYDVKM. The CDR3 sequence: CASSFWGAANYGYTF. CDR3 bases: TGTGCCAGCAGTTTTTGGGGGGCCGCTAACTATGGCTACACCTTC.

V is TRBV5-1 and J is TRBJ2-5; possibly TRBD2 for D (5 bases). V dropped 4 bases and J dropped 4 bases, with 14 bases sitting between them. Germline V gene data show CDR1 as SGHRS and CDR2 as YFSETQ. There are 14 residues in the CDR3. This chain's CDR3 is CASSAGGVGETQYF. CDR3 bases: TGCGCCAGCAGCGCGGGTGGGGTAGGAGAGACCCAGTACTTC. Based on the CDR3 plus reference TRBV5-1 and TRBJ2-5, the full variable domain is KAGVTQTPRYLIKTRGQQVTLSCSPISGHRSVSWYQQTPGQGLQFLFEYFSETQRNKGNFPGRFSGRQFSNSRSEMNVSTLELGDSALYLCASSAGGVGETQYFGPGTRLLVL.